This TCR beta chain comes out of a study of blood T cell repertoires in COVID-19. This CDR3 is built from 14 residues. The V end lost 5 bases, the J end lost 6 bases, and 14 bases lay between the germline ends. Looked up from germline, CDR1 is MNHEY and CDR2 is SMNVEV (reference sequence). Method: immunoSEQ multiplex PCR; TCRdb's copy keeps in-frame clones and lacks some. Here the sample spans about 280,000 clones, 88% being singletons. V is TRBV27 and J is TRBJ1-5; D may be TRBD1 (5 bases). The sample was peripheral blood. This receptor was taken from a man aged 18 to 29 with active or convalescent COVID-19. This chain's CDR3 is CASSLGGVAQPQHF. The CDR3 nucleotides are TGTGCCAGCAGTCTGGGGGGGGTCGCTCAGCCCCAGCATTTT.